The 21 T cell receptor beta chains in this list originate from one sample, sequenced in a study of T cells in Graves' hyperthyroidism and ophthalmopathy. Researchers took RNA transcripts and amplified the TCR beta CDR3 regions from them. When the TCR CDR3 underwent first-round RT-PCR, the HTBI primer set was used. Each CDR3 protein is one row after TCRdb ran MiXCR on the multiplex PCR reads. This sample has over 120,000 distinct CDR3 sequences; roughly 23% occur once, and the top ten carry 65% to 80%. Sequenced: blood. Receptor source: a woman aged 45 to 65 with Graves' hyperthyroidism that later progressed to Graves' ophthalmopathy.

Many counts were recorded for this clonotype. The J gene is TRBJ2-3, the V gene TRBV27; no reliable D call. The CDR3 length is 13 residues. Germline CDR1 MNHEY, CDR2 SMNVEV (reference sequence). V was clipped by 3 bases and J by 2 bases, with 6 bases between them. CDR3 region: CASSFQDTDTQYF. The CDR3 bases are TGTGCCAGCAGTTTCCAAGACACAGATACGCAGTATTTT.

The V gene is TRBV30, the J gene TRBJ1-1; TRBD1 matches at 7 bases. Germline trimming cut 2 bases from V and 1 base from J; bases unmatched to any gene: 7. Germline V lookup: CDR1 GTSNPN, CDR2 SVGIG (reference sequence). The CDR3 is made up of 15 amino acids. The CDR3 reads CAWSRPNRGNTEAFF. The CDR3 nucleotides are TGTGCCTGGAGTCGACCTAACAGGGGGAACACTGAAGCTTTCTTT.

The rearrangement uses TRBV15 and TRBJ2-5; D is undetermined. V shed 3 bases and J shed 4 bases, with 9 bases lying between them. The CDR3 contains 13 residues. The germline V gene has CDR1 LNHNV and CDR2 YYDKDF (reference sequence). As DNA, the CDR3 is TGTGCCACCAGCAGTATGTCGGGAGAGACCCAGTACTTC. It yields the protein CATSSMSGETQYF.

This clonotype has just a few counts. V gene TRBV14 combines with J gene TRBJ1-3, with D unresolved. Trimming took off 0 bases at V and 7 bases at J, with 13 bases between the two ends. The germline V gene encodes CDR1 SGHDN and CDR2 FVKESK. CDR3 length: 15 amino acids. The CDR3 region has the DNA TGTGCCAGCAGCCAAGATCCCCCGAACATGAACACCATATATTTT. Encoded protein: CASSQDPPNMNTIYF. Full variable domain (rest looked up from reference TRBV14 and TRBJ1-3): EAGVTQFPSHSVIEKGQTVTLRCDPISGHDNLYWYRRVMGKEIKFLLHFVKESKQDESGMPNNRFLAERTGGTYSTLKVQPAELEDSGVYFCASSQDPPNMNTIYFGEGSWLTVV.

A few counts support this clonotype. The chain recombines TRBV15 with TRBJ1-3; D is unresolved. Trimming took 8 bases from V and 4 from J, leaving 15 bases between them. The CDR3 loop spans 14 amino acids. The germline CDR1 and CDR2 sequences are LNHNV and YYDKDF (reference sequence). Here the CDR3 reads CATQQIGLGNTIYF. CDR3 coding DNA: TGTGCCACCCAGCAGATCGGCCTCGGAAACACCATATATTTT.

This clonotype was counted only a few times. This chain joins TRBV19 and TRBJ2-1, with a possible D match to TRBD2 (5 bases). The CDR3 is made up of 15 amino acids. CDR1 is LNHDA, CDR2 SQIVND, per germline (reference sequence). V lost 6 bases and J lost 3, with 15 bases in between. CDR3 DNA: TGTGCCAGTAGCCGAAGCGGAAATGGCTACAATGAGCAGTTCTTC. Translation gives CASSRSGNGYNEQFF.

The chain couples TRBV7-9 to TRBJ2-7, with 10 positions matching TRBD1. With 7 bases clipped from V and 4 bases from J, the junction kept 7 bases outside the gene matches. This CDR3 has 14 amino acids. Germline V CDR1 and CDR2: SEHNR, FQNEAQ (reference sequence). The CDR3 here is CASTPGQGGYEQYF. The CDR3 nucleotides read TGTGCCAGCACCCCCGGACAGGGGGGGTACGAGCAGTACTTC.

The sample holds many counts of this clonotype. This chain uses TRBV7-2 with TRBJ2-3; 8 nucleotides line up with TRBD2. Per germline, CDR1 SGHTA and CDR2 FQGNSA. The V segment lost 0 bases and the J segment 5 bases; nucleotides outside the gene matches: 10. CDR3 length: 17 residues. CDR3 region: CASSLAAGGAERDTQYF. The DNA for the CDR3 is TGTGCCAGCAGCTTAGCGGCGGGAGGAGCGGAGCGAGATACGCAGTATTTT.

The chain recombines TRBV4-2 with TRBJ2-2, with D unclear. CDR3 size: 14 residues. The V and J ends lost 0 bases and 1 base respectively, with 3 bases between them. Germline CDR1 reads LGHNA; CDR2 reads YNFKEQ. DNA of the CDR3: TGTGCCAGCAGCCAAGAGGAGAACACCGGGGAGCTGTTTTTT. Translated, it gives CASSQEENTGELFF.

This clonotype has ten or more counts. The chain employs TRBV7-2 and TRBJ2-7, with TRBD1 matching over 11 bases. The CDR3 extends over 15 amino acids. Germline values: CDR1 SGHTA, CDR2 FQGNSA. With V trimmed by 5 bases and J by 3 bases, 6 bases remained unmatched. Here the CDR3 reads CASSRSGTGGYEQYF. DNA for the CDR3: TGTGCCAGCAGCCGGTCCGGGACAGGGGGCTACGAGCAGTACTTC. The whole variable domain, filled in from reference TRBV7-2 and TRBJ2-7, reads GAGVSQSPSNKVTEKGKDVELRCDPISGHTALYWYRQSLGQGLEFLIYFQGNSAPDKSGLPSDRFSAERTGGSVSTLTIQRTQQEDSAVYLCASSRSGTGGYEQYFGPGTRLTVT.

This chain joins TRBV3-1 and TRBJ2-6, with D perhaps TRBD2 (5 bases). V lost 4 bases, J lost 4 bases, and 20 bases lay in between. The CDR3 is made up of 18 amino acids. Per the germline V gene, CDR1 is LGHDT and CDR2 is YNNKEL (reference sequence). The CDR3 DNA reads TGTGCCAGCAGCCTTCCGAGCGGACGGAAAAGGGGGGCCAACGTCCTGACTTTC. This translates into CASSLPSGRKRGANVLTF. The full variable domain, with the rest looked up from reference TRBV3-1 and TRBJ2-6, is DTAVSQTPKYLVTQMGNDKSIKCEQNLGHDTMYWYKQDSKKFLKIMFSYNNKELIINETVPNRFSPKSPDKAHLNLHINSLELGDSAVYFCASSLPSGRKRGANVLTFGAGSRLTVL.

This clonotype was observed a few times. Just one base apart from a much larger clone, this may be a read error. The CDR3 end shows no conserved phenylalanine or tryptophan, and so a read error is likely. The rearrangement joins TRBV6-1 to TRBJ2-7; D gene uncertain. With 6 bases removed from V and 3 bases from J, the gap between germline ends came to 18 bases. The CDR3 extends over 15 amino acids. CDR1 and CDR2 (germline): MNHNS, SASEGT. Here the CDR3 reads CASRDPTRLGYEQYL. The CDR3 coding sequence is TGTGCCAGCAGGGACCCCACTCGACTTGGCTACGAGCAGTACCTC.

This chain uses TRBV3-1 with TRBJ1-1; 7 nucleotides agree with TRBD1. J gave up 5 bases and V 6 bases, and 15 bases lay outside the gene matches. Germline V gives CDR1 LGHDT, CDR2 YNNKEL (reference sequence). This CDR3 contains 16 residues. As DNA, the CDR3 is TGTGCCAGCAGTTTCCCCAAAATGACAGGGAAGACTGAAGCTTTCTTT. It is translated as CASSFPKMTGKTEAFF. Using reference TRBV3-1 and TRBJ1-1 for the parts outside the CDR3, the full variable domain is DTAVSQTPKYLVTQMGNDKSIKCEQNLGHDTMYWYKQDSKKFLKIMFSYNNKELIINETVPNRFSPKSPDKAHLNLHINSLELGDSAVYFCASSFPKMTGKTEAFFGQGTRLTVV.

The chain has TRBV19 and TRBJ2-2, with a tentative D call TRBD1 (5 bases). V lost 7 bases, J lost 6 bases, and 15 bases lay in between. The CDR3 is 14 residues long. The germline CDR1 and CDR2 sequences are LNHDA and SQIVND (reference sequence). CDR3 loop: CASKWQGEAGELFF. The CDR3 DNA sequence: TGTGCCAGTAAGTGGCAGGGTGAGGCCGGGGAGCTGTTTTTT.

The rearrangement joins TRBV7-9 to TRBJ2-2; tentatively, D is TRBD1 (6 bases). This CDR3 spans 15 amino acids. V lost 5 bases and J lost 4, with 14 bases in between. Germline-derived CDR1 and CDR2 are SEHNR and FQNEAQ (reference sequence). In DNA, the CDR3 is TGTGCCAGCAGCCCGCCAGGGGTCGGCACCGGGGAGCTGTTTTTT. Its protein product is CASSPPGVGTGELFF.

The chain uses TRBV4-1 and TRBJ2-3, with 16 bases lining up with TRBD2. Germline V CDR1 and CDR2: MGHRA, YSYEKL. Unmatched junction bases numbered 8, after V lost 1 base and J lost 4 bases. This CDR3 contains 19 residues. The CDR3 spells CASSQVLGTSGRVSDTQYF. In DNA, the CDR3 is TGCGCCAGCAGCCAAGTTCTCGGGACTAGCGGGAGGGTTTCAGATACGCAGTATTTT.

The table lists this clonotype with a few counts. The chain links TRBV20-1 to TRBJ1-2; TRBD1 matches 8 bases. CDR1 DFQATT and CDR2 SNEGSKA come from the germline V gene (reference sequence). V lost 1 base, J lost 1 base, and 5 bases stayed unmatched. The CDR3 is 15 residues long. The CDR3 here is CSARVLQGGNYGYTF. The CDR3, as DNA: TGCAGTGCTAGAGTTCTACAGGGGGGTAACTATGGCTACACCTTC.

This clonotype was detected many times. The chain uses TRBV29-1 and TRBJ1-3; a weak D match, TRBD1 (5 bases). The CDR3 contains 15 residues. V lost 7 bases to trimming and J lost 0 bases, with 16 bases between them. Germline CDR1 and CDR2: SQVTM and ANQGSEA. The CDR3 here is CSALAQGDSGNTIYF. The CDR3 DNA reads as TGCAGCGCCCTCGCGCAGGGAGACTCTGGAAACACCATATATTTT.

This clonotype came up once. This rearrangement joins TRBV28 to TRBJ2-7; 13 bases line up with TRBD2. The CDR3 is 16 residues long. V lost 6 bases and J lost 0; bases outside the gene matches: 5. CDR1 is MDHEN, CDR2 SYDVKM, per germline. The CDR3 DNA reads as TGTGCCAGCAGCAGCGGGACTAGCGGGGTCTCCTACGAGCAGTACTTC. This encodes CASSSGTSGVSYEQYF.

In this sample, this clonotype turned up a few times. This chain joins TRBV2 and TRBJ1-4; D unresolved. CDR1 is SNHLY and CDR2 is FYNNEI in the germline V gene. The germline V and J ends were trimmed by 7 bases and 5 bases, with 11 bases remaining between them. This CDR3 region has 13 residues. The CDR3 sequence is CASIFRSNEKLFF. In nucleotides, the CDR3 is TGTGCCAGCATATTCCGATCGAATGAAAAACTGTTTTTT.

This clonotype was seen many times. V and J are TRBV10-3 and TRBJ1-2, with D possibly being TRBD1 (5 bases). With 2 bases removed from V and 7 bases from J, the gap between germline ends came to 8 bases. CDR1 is ENHRY, CDR2 SYGVKD, per germline. The CDR3 is 12 residues long. The CDR3 protein is CAISEGGGGYTF. The CDR3 bases are TGTGCCATCAGTGAGGGGGGTGGTGGCTACACCTTC.